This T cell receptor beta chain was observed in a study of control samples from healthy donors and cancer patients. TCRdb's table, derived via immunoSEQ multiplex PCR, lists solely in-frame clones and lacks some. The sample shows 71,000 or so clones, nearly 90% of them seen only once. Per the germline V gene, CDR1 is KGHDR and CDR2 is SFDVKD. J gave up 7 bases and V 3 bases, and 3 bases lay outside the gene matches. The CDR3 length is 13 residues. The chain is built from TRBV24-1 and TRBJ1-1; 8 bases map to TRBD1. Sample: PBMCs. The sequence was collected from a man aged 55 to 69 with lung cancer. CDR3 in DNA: TGTGCCACCAGTGATCTGGACAGGGTTGAAGCTTTCTTT. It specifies CATSDLDRVEAFF.